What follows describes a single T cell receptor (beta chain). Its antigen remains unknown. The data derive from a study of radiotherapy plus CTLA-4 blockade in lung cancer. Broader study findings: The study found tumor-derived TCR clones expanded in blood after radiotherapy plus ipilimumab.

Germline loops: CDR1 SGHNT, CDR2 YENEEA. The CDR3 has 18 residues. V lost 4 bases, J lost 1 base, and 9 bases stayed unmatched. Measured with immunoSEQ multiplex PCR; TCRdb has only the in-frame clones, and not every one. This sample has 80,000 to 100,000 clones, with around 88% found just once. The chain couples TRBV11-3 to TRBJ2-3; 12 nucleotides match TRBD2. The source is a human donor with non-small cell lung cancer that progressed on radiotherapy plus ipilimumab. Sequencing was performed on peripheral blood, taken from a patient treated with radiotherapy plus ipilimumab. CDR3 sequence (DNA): TGTGCCAGCAGCTCGACCCCCCTAGCGGGAGGGCGCACAGATACGCAGTATTTT. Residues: CASSSTPLAGGRTDTQYF.